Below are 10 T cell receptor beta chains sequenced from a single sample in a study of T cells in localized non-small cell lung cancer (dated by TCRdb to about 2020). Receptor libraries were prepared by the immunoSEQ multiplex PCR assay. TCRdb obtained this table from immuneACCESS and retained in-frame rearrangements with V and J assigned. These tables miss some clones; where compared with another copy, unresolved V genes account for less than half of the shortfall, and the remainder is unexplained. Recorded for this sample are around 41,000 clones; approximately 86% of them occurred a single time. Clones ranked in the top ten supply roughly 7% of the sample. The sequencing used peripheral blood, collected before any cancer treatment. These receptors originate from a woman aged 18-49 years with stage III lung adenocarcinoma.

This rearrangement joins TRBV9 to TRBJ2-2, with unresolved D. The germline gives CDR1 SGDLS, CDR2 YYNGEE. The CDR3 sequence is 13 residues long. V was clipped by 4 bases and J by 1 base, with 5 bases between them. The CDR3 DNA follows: TGTGCCAGCAGCCCCCTGAACACCGGGGAGCTGTTTTTT. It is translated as CASSPLNTGELFF.

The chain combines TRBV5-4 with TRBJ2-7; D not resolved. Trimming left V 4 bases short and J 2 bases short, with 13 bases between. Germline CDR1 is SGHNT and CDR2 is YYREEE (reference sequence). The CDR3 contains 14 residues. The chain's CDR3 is CASSLGPSPYEQYF. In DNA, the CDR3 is TGTGCCAGCAGCCTAGGACCCTCTCCCTACGAGCAGTACTTC.

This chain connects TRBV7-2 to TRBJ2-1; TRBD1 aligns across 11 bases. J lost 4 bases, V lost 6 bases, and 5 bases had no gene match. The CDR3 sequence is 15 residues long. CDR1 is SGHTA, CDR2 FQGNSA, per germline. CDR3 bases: TGTGCCAGCAGGTTGGGACAGGGGGTTTACAATGAGCAGTTCTTC. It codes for CASRLGQGVYNEQFF.

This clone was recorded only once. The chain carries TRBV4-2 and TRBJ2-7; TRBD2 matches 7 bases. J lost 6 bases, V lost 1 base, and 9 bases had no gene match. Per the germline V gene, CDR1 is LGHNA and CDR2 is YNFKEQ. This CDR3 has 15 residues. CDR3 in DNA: TGTGCCAGCAGCCAAGGGGGCGGGGGTTTTTCCGAGCAGTACTTC. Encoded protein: CASSQGGGGFSEQYF.

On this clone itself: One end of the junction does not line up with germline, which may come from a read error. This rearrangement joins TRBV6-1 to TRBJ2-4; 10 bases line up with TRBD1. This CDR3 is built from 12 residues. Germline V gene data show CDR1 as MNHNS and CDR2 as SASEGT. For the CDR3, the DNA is TGTGCCAGCAGCGGGACAGGGGCCTCCGGAGGTTTC. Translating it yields CASSGTGASGGF.

The CDR3 loop reads CASIAGTGIYGYTF. CDR3 sequence (DNA): TGTGCCAGCATCGCCGGGACAGGGATCTATGGCTACACCTTC. The V call is TRBV5-5, the J call TRBJ1-2, with 9 bases identical to TRBD1. Germline V gene lookup returns CDR1 SGHKS and CDR2 YYEKEE (reference sequence). V trimming: 6 bases; J trimming: 4 bases; junction bases outside the gene matches: 7. The CDR3 loop spans 14 amino acids.

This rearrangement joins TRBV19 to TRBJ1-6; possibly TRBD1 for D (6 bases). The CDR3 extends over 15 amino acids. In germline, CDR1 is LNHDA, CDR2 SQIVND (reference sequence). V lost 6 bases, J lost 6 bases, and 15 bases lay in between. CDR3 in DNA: TGTGCCAGTAGGCCGCGGGGGCTGGGTAATTCACCCCTCCACTTT. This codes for CASRPRGLGNSPLHF.

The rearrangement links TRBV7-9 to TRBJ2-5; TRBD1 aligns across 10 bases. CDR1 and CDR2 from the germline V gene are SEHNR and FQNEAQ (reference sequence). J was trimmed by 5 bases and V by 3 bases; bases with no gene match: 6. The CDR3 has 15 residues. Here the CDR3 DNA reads TGTGCCAGCAGCTTCCGACAGGGGGCTGGGGAGACCCAGTACTTC. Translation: CASSFRQGAGETQYF.

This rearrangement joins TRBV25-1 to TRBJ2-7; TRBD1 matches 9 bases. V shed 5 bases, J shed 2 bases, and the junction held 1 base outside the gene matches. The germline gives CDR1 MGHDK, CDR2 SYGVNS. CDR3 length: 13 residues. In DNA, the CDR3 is TGTGCCAGCAGTCGACAGGGGGCCTACGAGCAGTACTTC. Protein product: CASSRQGAYEQYF.

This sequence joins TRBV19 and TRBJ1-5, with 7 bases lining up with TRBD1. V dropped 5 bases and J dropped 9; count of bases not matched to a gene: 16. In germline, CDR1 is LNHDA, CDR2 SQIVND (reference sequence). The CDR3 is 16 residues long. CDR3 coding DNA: TGTGCCAGTAGTGGAGGGGGGGACAGCTCCTTAGGGCCCCAGCATTTT. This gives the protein CASSGGGDSSLGPQHF.